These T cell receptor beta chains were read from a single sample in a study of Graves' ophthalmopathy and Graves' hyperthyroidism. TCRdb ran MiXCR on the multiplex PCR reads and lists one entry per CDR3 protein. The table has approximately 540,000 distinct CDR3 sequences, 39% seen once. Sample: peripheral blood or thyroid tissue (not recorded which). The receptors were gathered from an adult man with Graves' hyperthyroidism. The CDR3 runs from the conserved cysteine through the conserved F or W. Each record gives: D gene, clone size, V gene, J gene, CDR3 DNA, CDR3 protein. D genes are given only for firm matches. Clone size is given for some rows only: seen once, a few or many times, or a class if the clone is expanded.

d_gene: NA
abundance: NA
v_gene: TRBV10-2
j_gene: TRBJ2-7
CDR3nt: TGTGCCAGCAGGGGGGGGGGGCGGACCCCAACCTACGAGCAGTACTTC
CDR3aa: CASRGGGRTPTYEQYF

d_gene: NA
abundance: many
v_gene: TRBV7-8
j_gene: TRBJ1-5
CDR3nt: TGTGCCAGCAGCTTAGGAGGGTTTAGCAATCAGCCCCAGCATTTT
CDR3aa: CASSLGGFSNQPQHF

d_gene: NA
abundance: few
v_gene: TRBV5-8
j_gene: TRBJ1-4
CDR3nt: TGTGCCAGCAGCACACAGGCCTACGAAAAACTGTTTTTT
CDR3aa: CASSTQAYEKLFF

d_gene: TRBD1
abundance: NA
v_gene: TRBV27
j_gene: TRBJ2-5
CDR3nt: TGTGCCAGCAGTTTACAGGGGGCTCAGCCCCAGTACTTC
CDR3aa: CASSLQGAQPQYF

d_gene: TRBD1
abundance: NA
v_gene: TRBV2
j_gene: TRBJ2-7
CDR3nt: TGTGCCAGCCCCTCCTGGGCAGGGGGCTACGAGCAGTACTTC
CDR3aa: CASPSWAGGYEQYF

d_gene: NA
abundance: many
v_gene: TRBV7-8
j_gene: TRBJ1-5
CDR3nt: TGTGCCAGCAGCTTAGATTTGCAGGGGAGTCAGCCCCAGCATTTT
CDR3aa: CASSLDLQGSQPQHF

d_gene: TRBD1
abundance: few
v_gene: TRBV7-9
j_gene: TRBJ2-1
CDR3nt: TGTGCCAGCAGCTTAAGGGCAGGGGGCTACAATGAGCAGTTCTTC
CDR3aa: CASSLRAGGYNEQFF

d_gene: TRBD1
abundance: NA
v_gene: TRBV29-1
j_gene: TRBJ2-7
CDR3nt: TGCAGCGTTCACGGACAGGGGGCAGGCATGCAGTACTTC
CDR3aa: CSVHGQGAGMQYF

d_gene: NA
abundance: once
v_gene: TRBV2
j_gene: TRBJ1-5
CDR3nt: TGTGCCAGCAGTGTAATGATTAGCGGGACCCTCAACAATCAGCCCCAGCATTTT
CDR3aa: CASSVMISGTLNNQPQHF

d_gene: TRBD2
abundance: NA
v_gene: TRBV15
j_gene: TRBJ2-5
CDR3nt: TGTGCCACCAGCAGGACTAGCGGGAGGGGATCCCAAGAGACCCAGTACTTC
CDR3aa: CATSRTSGRGSQETQYF

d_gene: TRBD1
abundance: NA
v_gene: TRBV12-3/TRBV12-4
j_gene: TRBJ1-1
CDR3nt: TGTGCCAGCAGTTTCAACAGGGGGCAAGGCACTGAAGCTTTCTTT
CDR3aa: CASSFNRGQGTEAFF

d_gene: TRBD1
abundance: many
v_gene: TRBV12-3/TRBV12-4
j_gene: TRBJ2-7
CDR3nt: TGTGCCAGCAGCGCCCGCGGGGACAGGGGACGCGCGGAGCAGTACTTC
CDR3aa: CASSARGDRGRAEQYF

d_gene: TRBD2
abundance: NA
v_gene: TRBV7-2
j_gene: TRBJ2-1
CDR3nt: TGTGCCAGCAGCTTAGCGAGCCTAGCGGGCCCCTACAATGAGCAGTTCTTC
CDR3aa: CASSLASLAGPYNEQFF

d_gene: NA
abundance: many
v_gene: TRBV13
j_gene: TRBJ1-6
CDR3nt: TGTGCCAGCAGCTTATACGCCGATAGAAATTCACCCCTCCACTTT
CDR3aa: CASSLYADRNSPLHF

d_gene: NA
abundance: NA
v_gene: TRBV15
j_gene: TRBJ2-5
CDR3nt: TGTGCCACCAGCAGCACGAGGGACTTAGAGACCCAGTACTTC
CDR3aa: CATSSTRDLETQYF

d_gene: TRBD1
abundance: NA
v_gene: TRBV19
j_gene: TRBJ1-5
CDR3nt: TGTGCCAGTAGTATGAGACAGGGTGATATTAATCAGCCCCAGCATTTT
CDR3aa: CASSMRQGDINQPQHF

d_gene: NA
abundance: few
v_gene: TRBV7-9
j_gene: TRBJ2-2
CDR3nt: TGTGCCAGCACCGCTCCGGGGCGGGCCGGGGAGCTGTTTTTT
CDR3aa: CASTAPGRAGELFF

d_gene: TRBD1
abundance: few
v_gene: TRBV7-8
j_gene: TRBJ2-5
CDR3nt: TGTGCCAGCAGTCGACGGATGACAGGGGGCTCCCAAGAGACCCAGTACTTC
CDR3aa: CASSRRMTGGSQETQYF

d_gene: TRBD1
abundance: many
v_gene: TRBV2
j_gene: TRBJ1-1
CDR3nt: TGTGCCAGCAGGGATCGGACAGGTTTGGGCACTGAAGCTTTCTTT
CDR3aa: CASRDRTGLGTEAFF

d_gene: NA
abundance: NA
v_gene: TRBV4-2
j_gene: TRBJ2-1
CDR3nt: TGTGCCAGCAGCTTAGCGATCAGTTGGGATGAGCAGTTCTTC
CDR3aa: CASSLAISWDEQFF

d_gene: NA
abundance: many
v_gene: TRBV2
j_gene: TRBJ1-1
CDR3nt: TGTGCCAGCAGTTATGACCTGTTTGAAGCTTTCTTT
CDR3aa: CASSYDLFEAFF

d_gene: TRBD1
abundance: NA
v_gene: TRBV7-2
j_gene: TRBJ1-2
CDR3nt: TGTGCCGACCCACAGGGGGACTATGGCTACACCTTC
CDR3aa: CADPQGDYGYTF

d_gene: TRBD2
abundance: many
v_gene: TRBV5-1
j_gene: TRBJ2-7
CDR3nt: TGCGCCAGCAGCTCAACCGGGACTAGCGAAACCTACGAGCAGTACTTC
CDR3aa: CASSSTGTSETYEQYF

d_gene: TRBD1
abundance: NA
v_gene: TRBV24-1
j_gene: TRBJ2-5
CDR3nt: TGTGCCACCAGTGATTCCATGACAGGGGTCCAAGAGACCCAGTACTTC
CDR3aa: CATSDSMTGVQETQYF

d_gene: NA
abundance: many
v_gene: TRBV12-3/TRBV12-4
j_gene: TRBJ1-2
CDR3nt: TGTGCCAGCAGTTCCGGCGACAGAAGTCACACCTTC
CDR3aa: CASSSGDRSHTF

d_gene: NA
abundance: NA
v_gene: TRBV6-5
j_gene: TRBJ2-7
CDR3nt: TGTGCCAGCAGTTACTCGGGGACGGGCTCCTACGAGCAGTACTTC
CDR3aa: CASSYSGTGSYEQYF

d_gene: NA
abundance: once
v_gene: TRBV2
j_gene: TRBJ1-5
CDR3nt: TGTGCCAGCAGTGAAAAAGGGGGACAGCCCCAGCATTTT
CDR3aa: CASSEKGGQPQHF

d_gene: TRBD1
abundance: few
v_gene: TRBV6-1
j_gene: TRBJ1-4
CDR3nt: TGTGCCAGCAGTGTGCCCTGGACAGGGTCGCGCGAAAAACTGTTTTTT
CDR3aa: CASSVPWTGSREKLFF

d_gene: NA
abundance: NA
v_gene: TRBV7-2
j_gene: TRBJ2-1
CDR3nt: TGTGCCAGCAGCCCCCCTCCCTACAATGAGCAGTTCTTC
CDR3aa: CASSPPPYNEQFF

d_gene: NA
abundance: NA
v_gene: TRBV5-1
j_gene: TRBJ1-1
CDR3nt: TGCGCCAGCACTCGGGGGGGGGTCTACAATGAGCAGTTCTTT
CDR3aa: CASTRGGVYNEQFF

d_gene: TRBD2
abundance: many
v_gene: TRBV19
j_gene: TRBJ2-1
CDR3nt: TGTGCCAGCATGGTAGCGGGGTACAATGAGCAGTTCTTC
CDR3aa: CASMVAGYNEQFF

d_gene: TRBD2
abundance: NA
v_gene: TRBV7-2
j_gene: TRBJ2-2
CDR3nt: TGTGCCAGCAGCTTATTCTCGCGGGGGACCTTGGGTACCGGGGAGCTGCTTTTT
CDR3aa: CASSLFSRGTLGTGELLF

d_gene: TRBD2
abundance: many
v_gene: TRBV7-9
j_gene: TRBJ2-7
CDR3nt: TGTGCCAGCAGCCGTACTAGCGGGGGGCCCCCATTTGACGAGCAGTACTTC
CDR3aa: CASSRTSGGPPFDEQYF

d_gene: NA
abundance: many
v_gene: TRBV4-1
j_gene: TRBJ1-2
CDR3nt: TGCGCCAGCAGCCAAAGGACGGAGAGCTATGGCTACACCTTC
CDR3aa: CASSQRTESYGYTF

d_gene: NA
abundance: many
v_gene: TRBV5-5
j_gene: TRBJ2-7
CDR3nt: TGTGCCAGCAGCTTGGAGACAGGCCAAGCCTACGAGCAGTACTTC
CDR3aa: CASSLETGQAYEQYF

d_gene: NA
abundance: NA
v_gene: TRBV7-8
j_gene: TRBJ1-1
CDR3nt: TGTGCCAGCAGCTTAGCGGGGTTAGCGGGAACTGAAGCTTTCTTT
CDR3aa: CASSLAGLAGTEAFF

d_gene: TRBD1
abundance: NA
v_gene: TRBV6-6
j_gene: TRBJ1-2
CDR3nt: TGTGCCAGCAGTTCCTGGACAGGGGGTCGATATGGCTACACCTTC
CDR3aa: CASSSWTGGRYGYTF